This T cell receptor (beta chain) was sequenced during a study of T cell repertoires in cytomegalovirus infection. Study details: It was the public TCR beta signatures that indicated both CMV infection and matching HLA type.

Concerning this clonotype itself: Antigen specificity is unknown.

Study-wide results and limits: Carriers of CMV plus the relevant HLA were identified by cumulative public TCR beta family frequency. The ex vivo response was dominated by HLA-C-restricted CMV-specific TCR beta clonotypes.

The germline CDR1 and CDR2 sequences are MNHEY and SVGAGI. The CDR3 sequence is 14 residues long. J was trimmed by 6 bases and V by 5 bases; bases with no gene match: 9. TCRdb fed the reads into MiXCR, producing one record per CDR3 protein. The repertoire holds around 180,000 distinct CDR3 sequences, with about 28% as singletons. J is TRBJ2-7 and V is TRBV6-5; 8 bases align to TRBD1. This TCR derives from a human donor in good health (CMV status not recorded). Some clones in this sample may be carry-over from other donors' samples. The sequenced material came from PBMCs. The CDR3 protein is CASSMNQGAPEQYF. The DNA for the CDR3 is TGTGCCAGCAGTATGAATCAGGGGGCGCCCGAGCAGTACTTC.